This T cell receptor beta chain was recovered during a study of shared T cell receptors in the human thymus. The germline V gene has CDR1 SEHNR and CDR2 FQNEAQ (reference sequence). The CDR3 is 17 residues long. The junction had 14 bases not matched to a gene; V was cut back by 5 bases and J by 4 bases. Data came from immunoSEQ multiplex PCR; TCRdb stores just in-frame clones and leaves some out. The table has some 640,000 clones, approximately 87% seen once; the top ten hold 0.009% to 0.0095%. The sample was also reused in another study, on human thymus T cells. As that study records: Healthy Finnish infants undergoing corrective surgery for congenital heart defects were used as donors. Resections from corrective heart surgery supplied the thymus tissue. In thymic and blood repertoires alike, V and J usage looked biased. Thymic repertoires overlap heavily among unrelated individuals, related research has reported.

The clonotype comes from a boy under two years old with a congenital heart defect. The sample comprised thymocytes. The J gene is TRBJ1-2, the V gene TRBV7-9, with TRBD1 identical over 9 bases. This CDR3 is CASSLRPGQGKIYGYTF. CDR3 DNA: TGTGCCAGCAGCCTCCGCCCTGGACAGGGGAAGATCTATGGCTACACCTTC.